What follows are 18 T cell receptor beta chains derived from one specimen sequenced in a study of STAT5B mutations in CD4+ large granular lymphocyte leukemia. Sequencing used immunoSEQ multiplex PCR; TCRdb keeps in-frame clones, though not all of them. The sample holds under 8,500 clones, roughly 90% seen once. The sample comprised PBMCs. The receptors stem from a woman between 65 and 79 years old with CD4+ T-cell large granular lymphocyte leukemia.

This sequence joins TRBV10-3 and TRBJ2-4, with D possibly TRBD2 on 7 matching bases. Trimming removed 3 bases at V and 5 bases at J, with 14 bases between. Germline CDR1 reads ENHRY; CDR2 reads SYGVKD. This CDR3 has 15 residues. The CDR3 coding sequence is TGTGCCATCAGTGAAGGGGGGGGCAGAGAAAACATTCAGTACTTC. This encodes CAISEGGGRENIQYF.

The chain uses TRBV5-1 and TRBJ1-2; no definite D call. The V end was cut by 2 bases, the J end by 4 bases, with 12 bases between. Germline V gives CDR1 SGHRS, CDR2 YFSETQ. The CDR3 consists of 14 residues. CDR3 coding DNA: TGCGCCAGCAGCTTTTCAGGAGGGAGCTATGGCTACACCTTC. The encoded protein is CASSFSGGSYGYTF. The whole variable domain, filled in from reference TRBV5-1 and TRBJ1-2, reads KAGVTQTPRYLIKTRGQQVTLSCSPISGHRSVSWYQQTPGQGLQFLFEYFSETQRNKGNFPGRFSGRQFSNSRSEMNVSTLELGDSALYLCASSFSGGSYGYTFGSGTRLTVV.

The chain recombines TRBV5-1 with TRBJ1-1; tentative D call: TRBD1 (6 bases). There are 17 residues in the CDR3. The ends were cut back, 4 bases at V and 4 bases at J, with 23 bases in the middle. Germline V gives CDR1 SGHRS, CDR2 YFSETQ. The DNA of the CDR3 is TGCGCCAGCAGCAAGTTCCCACAGGGATGGGAGTTCACTGAAGCTTTCTTT. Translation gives CASSKFPQGWEFTEAFF.

This CDR3 reads CASSTGEIGGYTF. DNA for the CDR3: TGTGCCAGTTCGACAGGGGAGATTGGTGGCTACACCTTC. This rearrangement joins TRBV7-2 to TRBJ1-2; 8 nucleotides align to TRBD1. The V and J ends lost 9 bases and 7 bases, in that order; junction bases with no gene match: 10. The CDR3 extends over 13 amino acids. CDR1 is SGHTA and CDR2 is FQGNSA in the germline V gene.

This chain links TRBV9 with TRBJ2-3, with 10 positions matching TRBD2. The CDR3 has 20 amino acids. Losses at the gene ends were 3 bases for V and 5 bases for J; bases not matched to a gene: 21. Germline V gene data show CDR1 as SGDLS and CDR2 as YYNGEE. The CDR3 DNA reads TGTGCCAGCAGCGGGAAGCAGGAACGGGCTAGCGGGGGTTTCCTAGATACGCAGTATTTT. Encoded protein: CASSGKQERASGGFLDTQYF.

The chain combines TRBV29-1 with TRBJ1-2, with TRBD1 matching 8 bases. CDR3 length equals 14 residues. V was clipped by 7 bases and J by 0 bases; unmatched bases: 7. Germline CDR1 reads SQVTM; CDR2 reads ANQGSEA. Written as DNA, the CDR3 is TGCAGCGCCACGATGGGACAGGCTAACTATGGCTACACCTTC. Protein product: CSATMGQANYGYTF.

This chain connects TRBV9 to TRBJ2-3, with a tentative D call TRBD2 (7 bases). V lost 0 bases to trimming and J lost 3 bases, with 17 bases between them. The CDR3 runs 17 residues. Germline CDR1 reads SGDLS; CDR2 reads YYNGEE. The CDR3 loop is CASSVADWGGATDTQYF. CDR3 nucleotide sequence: TGTGCCAGCAGCGTAGCGGACTGGGGGGGCGCAACAGATACGCAGTATTTT.

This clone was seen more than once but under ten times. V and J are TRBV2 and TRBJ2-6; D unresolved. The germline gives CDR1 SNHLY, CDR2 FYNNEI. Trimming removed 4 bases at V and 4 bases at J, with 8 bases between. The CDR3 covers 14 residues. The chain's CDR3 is CASSAIGGANVLTF. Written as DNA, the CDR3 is TGTGCCAGCAGTGCAATTGGGGGGGCCAACGTCCTGACTTTC.

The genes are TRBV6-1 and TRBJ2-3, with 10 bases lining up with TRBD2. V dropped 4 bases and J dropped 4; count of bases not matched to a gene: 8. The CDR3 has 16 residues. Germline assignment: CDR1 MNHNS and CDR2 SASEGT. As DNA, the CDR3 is TGTGCCAGCAGTGGGGAGCGGGGGGGCCTAGCAGATACGCAGTATTTT. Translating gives CASSGERGGLADTQYF.

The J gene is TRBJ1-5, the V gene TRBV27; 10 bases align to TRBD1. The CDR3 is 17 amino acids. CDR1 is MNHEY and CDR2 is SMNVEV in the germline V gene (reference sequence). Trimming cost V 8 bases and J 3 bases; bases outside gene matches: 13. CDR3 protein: CASGSGQGLRNNQPQHF. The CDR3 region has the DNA TGTGCCAGCGGATCGGGACAGGGGCTTCGAAACAATCAGCCCCAGCATTTT.

CDR3 sequence: CASSQTPGTSGETQYF. The CDR3 nucleotides read TGCGCCAGCAGCCAAACACCCGGGACTAGCGGAGAGACCCAGTACTTC. This chain links TRBV4-1 with TRBJ2-5; the match to TRBD2 covers 11 bases. With 2 bases clipped from V and 4 bases from J, the junction kept 6 bases outside the gene matches. The CDR3 is 16 residues long. Germline values: CDR1 MGHRA, CDR2 YSYEKL.

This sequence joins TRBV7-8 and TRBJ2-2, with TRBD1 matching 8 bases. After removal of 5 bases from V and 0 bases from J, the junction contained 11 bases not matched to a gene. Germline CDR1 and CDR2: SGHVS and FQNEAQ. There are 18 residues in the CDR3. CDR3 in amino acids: CASSLDRGPAANTGELFF. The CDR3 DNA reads TGTGCCAGCAGCCTAGACAGGGGCCCTGCCGCGAACACCGGGGAGCTGTTTTTT.

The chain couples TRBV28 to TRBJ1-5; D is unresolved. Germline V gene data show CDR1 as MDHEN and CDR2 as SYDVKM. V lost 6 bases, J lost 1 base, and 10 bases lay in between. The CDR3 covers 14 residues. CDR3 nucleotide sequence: TGTGCCAGCAGCCCAACATCGAGCAATCAGCCCCAGCATTTT. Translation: CASSPTSSNQPQHF.

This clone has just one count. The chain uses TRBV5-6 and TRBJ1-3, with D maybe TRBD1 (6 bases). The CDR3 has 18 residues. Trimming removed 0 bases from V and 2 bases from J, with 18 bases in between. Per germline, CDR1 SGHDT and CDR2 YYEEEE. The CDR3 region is CASSLAGSTTGTGNTIYF. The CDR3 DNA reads TGTGCCAGCAGCTTGGCAGGGTCCACCACAGGGACTGGAAACACCATATATTTT.

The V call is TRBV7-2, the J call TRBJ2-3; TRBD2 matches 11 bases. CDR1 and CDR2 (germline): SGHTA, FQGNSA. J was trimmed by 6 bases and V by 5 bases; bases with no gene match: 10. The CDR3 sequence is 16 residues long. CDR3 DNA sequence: TGTGCCAGCAGCCAAAAGACTAGCGGGGTTATCGATACGCAGTATTTT. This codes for CASSQKTSGVIDTQYF.

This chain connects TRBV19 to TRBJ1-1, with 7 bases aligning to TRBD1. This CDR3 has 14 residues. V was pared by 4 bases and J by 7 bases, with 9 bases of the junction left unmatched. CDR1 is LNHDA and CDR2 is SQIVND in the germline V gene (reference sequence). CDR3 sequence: CASSTRDSQIEAFF. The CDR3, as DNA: TGTGCCAGTAGTACCCGGGACAGCCAAATTGAAGCTTTCTTT.

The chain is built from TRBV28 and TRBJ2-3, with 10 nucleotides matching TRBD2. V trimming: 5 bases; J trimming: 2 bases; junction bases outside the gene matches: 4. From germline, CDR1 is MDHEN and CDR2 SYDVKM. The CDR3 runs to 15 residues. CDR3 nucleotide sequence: TGTGCCAGCAGTCCGACTAGCGGGTACACAGATACGCAGTATTTT. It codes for CASSPTSGYTDTQYF.

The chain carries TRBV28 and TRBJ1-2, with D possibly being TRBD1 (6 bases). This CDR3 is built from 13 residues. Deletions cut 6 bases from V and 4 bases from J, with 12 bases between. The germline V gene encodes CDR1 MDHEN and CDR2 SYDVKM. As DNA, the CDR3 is TGTGCCAGCAGCTTTACAGGGAGCTATGGCTACACCTTC. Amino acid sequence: CASSFTGSYGYTF.